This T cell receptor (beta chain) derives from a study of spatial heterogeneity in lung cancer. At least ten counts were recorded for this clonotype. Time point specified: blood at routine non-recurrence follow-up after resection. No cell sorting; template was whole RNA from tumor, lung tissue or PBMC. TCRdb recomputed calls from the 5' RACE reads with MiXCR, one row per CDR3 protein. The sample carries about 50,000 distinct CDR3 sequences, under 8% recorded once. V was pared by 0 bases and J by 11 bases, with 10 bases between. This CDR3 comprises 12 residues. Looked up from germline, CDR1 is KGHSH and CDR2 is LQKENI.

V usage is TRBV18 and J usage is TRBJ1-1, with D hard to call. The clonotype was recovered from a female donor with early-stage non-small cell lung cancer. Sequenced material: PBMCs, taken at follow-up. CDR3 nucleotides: TGTGCCAGCTCACCACCGACCGGGAACGCTTTCTTT. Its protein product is CASSPPTGNAFF.